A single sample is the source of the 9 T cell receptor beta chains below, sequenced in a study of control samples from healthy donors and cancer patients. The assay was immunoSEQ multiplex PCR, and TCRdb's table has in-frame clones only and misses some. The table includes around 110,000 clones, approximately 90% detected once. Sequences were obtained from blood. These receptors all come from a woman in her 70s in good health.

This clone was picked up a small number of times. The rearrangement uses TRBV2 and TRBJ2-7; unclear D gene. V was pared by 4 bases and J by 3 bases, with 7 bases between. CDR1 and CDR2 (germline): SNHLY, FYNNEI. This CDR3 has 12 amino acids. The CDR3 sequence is CASSGADYEQYF. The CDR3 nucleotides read TGTGCCAGCAGTGGGGCGGACTACGAGCAGTACTTC.

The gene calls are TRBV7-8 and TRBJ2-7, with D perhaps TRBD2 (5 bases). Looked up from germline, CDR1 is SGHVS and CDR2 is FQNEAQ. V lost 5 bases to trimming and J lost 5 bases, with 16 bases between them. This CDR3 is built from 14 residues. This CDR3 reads CASSQRSAGHEQYF. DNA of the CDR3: TGTGCCAGCAGCCAAAGGTCTGCGGGCCACGAGCAGTACTTC. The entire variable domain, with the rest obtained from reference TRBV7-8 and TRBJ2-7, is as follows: GAGVSQSPRYKVAKRGQDVALRCDPISGHVSLFWYQQALGQGPEFLTYFQNEAQLDKSGLPSDRFFAERPEGSVSTLKIQRTQQEDSAVYLCASSQRSAGHEQYFGPGTRLTVT.

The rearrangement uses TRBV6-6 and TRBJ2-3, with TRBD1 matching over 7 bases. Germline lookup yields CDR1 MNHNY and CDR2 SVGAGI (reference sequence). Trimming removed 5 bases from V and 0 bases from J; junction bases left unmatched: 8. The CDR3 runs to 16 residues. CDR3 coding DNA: TGTGCCAGCAGTCGGGACAGCGCAGCTAGCACAGATACGCAGTATTTT. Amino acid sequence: CASSRDSAASTDTQYF.

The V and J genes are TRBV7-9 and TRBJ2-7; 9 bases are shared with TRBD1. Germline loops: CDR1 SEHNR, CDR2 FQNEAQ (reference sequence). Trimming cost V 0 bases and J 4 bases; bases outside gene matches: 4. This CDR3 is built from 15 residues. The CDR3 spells CASSLAPGQGYEQYF. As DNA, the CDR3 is TGTGCCAGCAGCTTAGCGCCAGGACAGGGGTACGAGCAGTACTTC.

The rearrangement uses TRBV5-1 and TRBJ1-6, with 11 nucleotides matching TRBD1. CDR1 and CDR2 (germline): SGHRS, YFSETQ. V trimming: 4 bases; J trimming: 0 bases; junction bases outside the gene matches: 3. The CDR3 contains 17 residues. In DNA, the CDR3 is TGCGCCAGCAGCGTTGGGACAGGGGGCTCCTATAATTCACCCCTCCACTTT. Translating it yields CASSVGTGGSYNSPLHF.

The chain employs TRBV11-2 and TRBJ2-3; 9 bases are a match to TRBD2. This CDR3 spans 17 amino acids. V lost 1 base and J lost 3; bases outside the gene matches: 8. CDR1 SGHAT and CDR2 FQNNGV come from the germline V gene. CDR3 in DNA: TGTGCCAGCAGCTTAGTGGCTAGCGGGGCTCTAACAGATACGCAGTATTTT. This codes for CASSLVASGALTDTQYF.

The CDR3 bases are TGTGCCAGCTCACGCGGGACTAGCGGGGGGACTAGCACAGATACGCAGTATTTT. It encodes CASSRGTSGGTSTDTQYF. The chain has TRBV18 and TRBJ2-3, with 15 bases identical to TRBD2. Germline values: CDR1 KGHSH, CDR2 LQKENI. V shed 4 bases and J 0 bases; nucleotides not matched to a gene: 5. This CDR3 is built from 18 residues. The whole variable domain, filled in from reference TRBV18 and TRBJ2-3, reads NAGVMQNPRHLVRRRGQEARLRCSPMKGHSHVYWYRQLPEEGLKFMVYLQKENIIDESGMPKERFSAEFPKEGPSILRIQQVVRGDSAAYFCASSRGTSGGTSTDTQYFGPGTRLTVL.

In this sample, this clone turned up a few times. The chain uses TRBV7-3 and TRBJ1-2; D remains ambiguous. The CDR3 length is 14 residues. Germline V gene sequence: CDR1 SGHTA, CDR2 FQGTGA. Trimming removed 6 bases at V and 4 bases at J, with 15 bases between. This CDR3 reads CASRPGGQSYGYTF. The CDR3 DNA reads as TGTGCCAGCAGGCCCGGAGGCCAGAGCTATGGCTACACCTTC.

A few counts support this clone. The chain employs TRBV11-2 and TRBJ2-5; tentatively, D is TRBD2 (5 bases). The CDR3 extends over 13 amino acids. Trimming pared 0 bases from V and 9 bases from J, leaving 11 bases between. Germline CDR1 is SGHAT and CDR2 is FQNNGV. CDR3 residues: CASSLEPGSAQYF. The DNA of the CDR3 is TGTGCCAGCAGCTTAGAGCCGGGGTCGGCCCAGTACTTC.